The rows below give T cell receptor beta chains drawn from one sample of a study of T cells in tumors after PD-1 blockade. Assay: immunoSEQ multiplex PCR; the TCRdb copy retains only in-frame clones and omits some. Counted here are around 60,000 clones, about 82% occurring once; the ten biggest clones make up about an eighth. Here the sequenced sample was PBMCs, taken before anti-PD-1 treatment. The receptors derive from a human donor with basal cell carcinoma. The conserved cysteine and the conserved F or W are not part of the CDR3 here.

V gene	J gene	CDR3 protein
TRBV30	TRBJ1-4	AWSVGTGGEKLF
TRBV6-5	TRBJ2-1	ASSLRQVGNEQF
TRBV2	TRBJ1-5	ASRGGTSNQPQH
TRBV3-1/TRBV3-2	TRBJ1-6	ASSQSQGSNSPLH
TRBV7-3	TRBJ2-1	ASSLRSGGHNEQF
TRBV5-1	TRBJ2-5	ASSFSGQETQY
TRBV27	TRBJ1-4	ASRGRTNEKLF
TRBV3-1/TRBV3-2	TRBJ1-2	ASSQANGAARNYGYT
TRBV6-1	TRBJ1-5	ASSEGLGGQPQH
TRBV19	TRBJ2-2	ASSILGGDVGVTGELF
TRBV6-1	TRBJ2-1	ASSESDRIIGNEQF
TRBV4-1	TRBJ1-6	ASSQRFHVESPLH
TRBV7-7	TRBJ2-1	ASSLDLASYNEQF
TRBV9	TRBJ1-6	ASSVEGTGNSPLH
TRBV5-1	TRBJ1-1	ASSLDPGLTEAF
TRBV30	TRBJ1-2	AWSVQSTYGYT
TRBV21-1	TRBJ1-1	ASSRRGGNTEAF
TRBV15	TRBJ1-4	ATSRKGNEKLF
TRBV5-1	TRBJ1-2	ASSLATGNSYGYT